The T cell receptor (beta chain) under discussion was sequenced for a study of blood T cell repertoires in COVID-19. This CDR3 spans 12 amino acids. V was pared by 1 base and J by 14 bases, with 1 base of the junction left unmatched. Germline V gene sequence: CDR1 SGHAT, CDR2 FQNNGV. Generated by immunoSEQ multiplex PCR, the TCRdb table keeps only in-frame clones and is missing some. Among approximately 130,000 clones, under 90% were seen once, and the ten largest hold about 8.4%. The chain recombines TRBV11-2 with TRBJ2-1; 11 bases are a match to TRBD2. The receptor was derived from a woman aged 60-75 years with active or convalescent COVID-19. Sequencing was performed on peripheral blood. The CDR3 loop reads CASSLALAGEFF. The DNA for the CDR3 is TGTGCCAGCAGCTTAGCACTAGCGGGGGAGTTCTTC.